Below are 30 T cell receptor beta chains sequenced from a single sample in a study of T cell responses to AZD1222 COVID-19 vaccine. Repertoires were generated with immunoSEQ multiplex PCR, while TCRdb's copy carries only in-frame clones and drops some. The sample lists 150,000 to 200,000 clones, approximately 94% seen once, with about 9.3% in the top ten. This material consisted of peripheral blood, taken on day 0 of AZD1222 vaccination. The receptors stem from an adult in good health.

The chain is built from TRBV5-1 and TRBJ2-5; 7 bases agree with TRBD1. The trim removed 3 bases at V and 2 bases at J, leaving 4 bases unmatched. CDR1 is SGHRS, CDR2 YFSETQ, per germline. The CDR3 is 14 residues long. CDR3 amino acids: CASSYGRGQETQYF. Here the CDR3 DNA reads TGCGCCAGCAGCTATGGCAGGGGGCAAGAGACCCAGTACTTC.

The CDR3 DNA reads TGTGCCATCAGTGGGCTGGGGGGCTCCTATAATTCACCCCTCCACTTT. Protein sequence: CAISGLGGSYNSPLHF. V is TRBV10-3 and J is TRBJ1-6; a weak D match, TRBD1 (5 bases). This CDR3 is built from 16 residues. The V end was cut by 4 bases, the J end by 0 bases, with 10 bases between. Germline V lookup: CDR1 ENHRY, CDR2 SYGVKD.

The chain uses TRBV28 and TRBJ2-1, with 7 bases fitting TRBD2. The CDR3 has 14 amino acids. Trimming removed 6 bases from V and 5 bases from J; junction bases left unmatched: 7. Germline V CDR1 and CDR2: MDHEN, SYDVKM. CDR3 DNA: TGTGCCAGCAGGTCTCCTAGCGGCCACAATGAGCAGTTCTTC. This translates into CASRSPSGHNEQFF.

The chain is built from TRBV28 and TRBJ1-6, with D hard to call. CDR1 is MDHEN and CDR2 is SYDVKM in the germline V gene. There are 14 residues in the CDR3. As DNA, the CDR3 is TGTGCAGTCCGAGGTAGCCGGAAAGTCTTTTCCCTCCACTTT. Translated: CAVRGSRKVFSLHF.

The chain links TRBV19 to TRBJ2-1; TRBD1 aligns across 8 bases. The J segment lost 3 bases and the V segment lost 3 bases, leaving 4 bases of the junction unmatched. The CDR3 loop spans 15 amino acids. The germline gives CDR1 LNHDA, CDR2 SQIVND (reference sequence). DNA for the CDR3: TGTGCCAGTAGTATTCCCGGGACAGGCTACAATGAGCAGTTCTTC. Protein product: CASSIPGTGYNEQFF.

The rearrangement links TRBV28 to TRBJ1-2; D not resolved. The CDR3 spans 12 residues. Germline V gene lookup returns CDR1 MDHEN and CDR2 SYDVKM. V was cut by 6 bases and J by 1 base, with 6 bases left in between. In nucleotides, the CDR3 is TGTGCCAGCAGGAGCTATAACTATGGCTACACCTTC. Amino acids: CASRSYNYGYTF.

The rearrangement joins TRBV7-9 to TRBJ1-5; D is unclear. CDR1 SEHNR and CDR2 FQNEAQ come from the germline V gene (reference sequence). CDR3 length: 13 residues. V lost 4 bases, J lost 0 bases, and 4 bases lay in between. The CDR3, as DNA: TGTGCCAGCAGCTCAGATAGCAATCAGCCCCAGCATTTT. As protein: CASSSDSNQPQHF.

The rearrangement joins TRBV9 to TRBJ2-3, with 7 positions matching TRBD2. V dropped 4 bases and J dropped 4; count of bases not matched to a gene: 18. Germline V gives CDR1 SGDLS, CDR2 YYNGEE. The CDR3 has 18 amino acids. CDR3 amino acids: CASSTNMWASGVADTQYF. The CDR3 DNA follows: TGTGCCAGCAGCACCAACATGTGGGCTAGCGGAGTGGCAGATACGCAGTATTTT. The full variable domain, rest sourced from reference TRBV9 and TRBJ2-3, is DSGVTQTPKHLITATGQRVTLRCSPRSGDLSVYWYQQSLDQGLQFLIQYYNGEERAKGNILERFSAQQFPDLHSELNLSSLELGDSALYFCASSTNMWASGVADTQYFGPGTRLTVL.

This clone was seen a single time. The gene calls are TRBV7-9 and TRBJ2-1; no clear D. This CDR3 has 17 amino acids. Germline CDR1 SEHNR, CDR2 FQNEAQ (reference sequence). V lost 5 bases, J lost 0 bases, and 17 bases lay in between. The CDR3 protein is CASSPGRSPSSYNEQFF. The CDR3 DNA reads TGTGCCAGCAGCCCTGGGCGAAGTCCGAGCTCCTACAATGAGCAGTTCTTC.

The chain carries TRBV5-4 and TRBJ2-2, with TRBD1 matching 8 bases. The germline CDR1 and CDR2 sequences are SGHNT and YYREEE (reference sequence). The CDR3 has 15 amino acids. The V and J ends lost 5 bases and 4 bases, in that order; junction bases with no gene match: 7. DNA for the CDR3: TGTGCCAGCAGACTTGACAGGGGCAGCACCGGGGAGCTGTTTTTT. It translates to CASRLDRGSTGELFF.

The chain is built from TRBV19 and TRBJ1-6, with 8 bases aligning to TRBD1. V was clipped by 1 base and J by 9 bases; unmatched bases: 5. The CDR3 consists of 15 residues. Germline CDR1 LNHDA, CDR2 SQIVND (reference sequence). In DNA, the CDR3 is TGTGCCAGTAGTATAGCCCTCGGGACAGGTTCACCCCTCCACTTT. This sequence encodes CASSIALGTGSPLHF.

A few counts support this clone. This chain joins TRBV25-1 and TRBJ2-7, with TRBD1 identical over 8 bases. After removal of 3 bases from V and 4 bases from J, the junction contained 8 bases not matched to a gene. The CDR3 has 15 residues. Germline V gene data show CDR1 as MGHDK and CDR2 as SYGVNS. The CDR3 is CASSDRDRRSYEQYF. The CDR3 nucleotides are TGTGCCAGCAGTGATCGGGACAGGAGAAGTTACGAGCAGTACTTC.

The J gene is TRBJ2-1, the V gene TRBV6-4; 12 bases are shared with TRBD2. The CDR3 runs 21 residues. The V gene end was trimmed by 0 bases and the J gene end by 8 bases; junction bases not matched to a gene: 20. Germline CDR1 MRHNA, CDR2 SNTAGT. The CDR3 DNA reads TGTGCCAGCAGTGACTCGACTAGCGGGGGAAATAAGTTCCCTCCGCTGGATGAGCAGTTCTTC. It translates to CASSDSTSGGNKFPPLDEQFF.

The J gene is TRBJ2-7, the V gene TRBV27; TRBD2 agrees at 9 bases. The CDR3 spans 14 residues. CDR1 is MNHEY and CDR2 is SMNVEV in the germline V gene (reference sequence). The V gene end was trimmed by 7 bases and the J gene end by 1 base; junction bases not matched to a gene: 5. The CDR3 here is CASNPSGISYEQYF. The CDR3 DNA follows: TGTGCCAGCAATCCTAGCGGGATTTCCTACGAGCAGTACTTC.

The chain couples TRBV27 to TRBJ1-3; 7 nucleotides match TRBD1. The germline gives CDR1 MNHEY, CDR2 SMNVEV (reference sequence). Trimming at V came to 5 bases and at J to 4 bases, leaving 5 bases not matched to a gene. The CDR3 contains 14 residues. CDR3 nucleotides: TGTGCCAGCAGTCAGGGGGTGAGGGGAAACACCATATATTTT. Protein sequence: CASSQGVRGNTIYF.

The J gene is TRBJ1-2, the V gene TRBV20-1; D uncertain. The CDR3 loop spans 11 amino acids. Trimming took off 2 bases at V and 13 bases at J, with 14 bases between the two ends. Germline V gene sequence: CDR1 DFQATT, CDR2 SNEGSKA (reference sequence). DNA of the CDR3: TGCAGTGCTAGAACAGCCCAGTGGCGCACCTTC. This translates into CSARTAQWRTF.

This rearrangement joins TRBV5-1 to TRBJ2-7, with 7 bases aligning to TRBD1. The CDR3 has 14 residues. CDR1 and CDR2 (germline): SGHRS, YFSETQ. After removal of 3 bases from V and 2 bases from J, the junction contained 5 bases not matched to a gene. CDR3 in DNA: TGCGCCAGCAGCTGGGGGACAGCACCCTACGAGCAGTACTTC. Residues: CASSWGTAPYEQYF.

The J gene is TRBJ1-1, the V gene TRBV10-3; D is ambiguous. This CDR3 region has 14 residues. V lost 2 bases, J lost 1 base, and 8 bases lay in between. Germline assignment: CDR1 ENHRY and CDR2 SYGVKD. Here the CDR3 DNA reads TGTGCCATCAGTGAGCCCCGGGCGAACACTGAAGCTTTCTTT. Its translation: CAISEPRANTEAFF.

The chain is built from TRBV23-1 and TRBJ2-3; 14 bases are shared with TRBD2. TRBV23-1 is filed as an ORF, its function uncertain. This CDR3 is 18 amino acids long. The V segment lost 2 bases and the J segment 6 bases; nucleotides outside the gene matches: 10. CDR3 sequence: CASSQPGTSGSNLDTQYF. The CDR3 nucleotides read TGCGCCAGCAGTCAACCCGGGACTAGCGGGAGTAATTTGGATACGCAGTATTTT.

Points on this clone: The identical CDR3 is also encoded by other nucleotide sequences in the sample. The chain carries TRBV28 and TRBJ2-7; maybe TRBD1 (6 bases). The CDR3 length is 13 residues. Germline V gene data show CDR1 as MDHEN and CDR2 as SYDVKM. Between the trimmed V and J ends, which lost 6 bases and 1 base, there was a span of 10 bases. CDR3 nucleotides: TGTGCCAGCAGCTTGACAGGTTCCTACGAGCAGTACTTC. Its protein is CASSLTGSYEQYF.

J is TRBJ1-1 and V is TRBV7-8; 7 bases are a match to TRBD1. This CDR3 has 15 amino acids. The V gene's germline CDR1 is SGHVS and CDR2 FQNEAQ. V was pared by 0 bases and J by 8 bases, with 9 bases of the junction left unmatched. CDR3 region: CASSLARRQGGEAFF. In DNA form, the CDR3 reads TGTGCCAGCAGCTTAGCTCGGAGACAGGGCGGGGAAGCTTTCTTT.

The chain carries TRBV28 and TRBJ2-7, with D perhaps being TRBD1 or TRBD2 (5 bases each). The V end lost 10 bases, the J end lost 1 base, and 17 bases lay between the germline ends. The V gene's germline CDR1 is MDHEN and CDR2 SYDVKM. There are 14 residues in the CDR3. CDR3 sequence: CATQGPDGSYEQYF. CDR3 in DNA: TGTGCCACCCAGGGACCGGACGGGTCCTACGAGCAGTACTTC.

The chain carries TRBV5-4 and TRBJ2-7; D unresolved. Germline assignment: CDR1 SGHNT and CDR2 YYREEE (reference sequence). Trimming took 4 bases from V and 2 from J, leaving 4 bases between them. The CDR3 contains 11 residues. CDR3 sequence: CASSDAYEQYF. CDR3 DNA: TGTGCCAGCAGCGACGCCTACGAGCAGTACTTC. The complete variable domain, with remaining parts taken from reference TRBV5-4 and TRBJ2-7, reads ETGVTQSPTHLIKTRGQQVTLRCSSQSGHNTVSWYQQALGQGPQFIFQYYREEENGRGNFPPRFSGLQFPNYSSELNVNALELDDSALYLCASSDAYEQYFGPGTRLTVT.

The chain joins TRBV30 to TRBJ2-1, with 15 positions matching TRBD2. Losses at the gene ends were 8 bases for V and 0 bases for J; bases not matched to a gene: 8. Germline values: CDR1 GTSNPN, CDR2 SVGIG (reference sequence). The CDR3 covers 17 residues. CDR3 region: CASLGLAGGSSYNEQFF. The CDR3 DNA follows: TGTGCCAGCCTAGGACTAGCGGGAGGGAGCTCCTACAATGAGCAGTTCTTC.

This sequence joins TRBV7-6 and TRBJ2-1; a weak D match, TRBD2 (5 bases). CDR3 length: 15 residues. The V end lost 5 bases, the J end lost 1 base, and 12 bases lay between the germline ends. CDR1 SGHVS and CDR2 FNYEAQ come from the germline V gene. Written as DNA, the CDR3 is TGTGCCAGCAGCCTAAACCCGGGATCCTACAATGAGCAGTTCTTC. It yields the protein CASSLNPGSYNEQFF.

This chain joins TRBV7-9 and TRBJ1-2, with TRBD1 matching over 11 bases. In germline, CDR1 is SEHNR, CDR2 FQNEAQ (reference sequence). This CDR3 spans 16 amino acids. Germline trimming cut 0 bases from V and 1 base from J; bases unmatched to any gene: 1. The CDR3 DNA sequence: TGTGCCAGCAGCTTAGCGGGGACAGGGGGTAACTATGGCTACACCTTC. It translates to CASSLAGTGGNYGYTF.

The chain joins TRBV18 to TRBJ1-2; no clear D gene. The CDR3 has 12 amino acids. The germline CDR1 and CDR2 sequences are KGHSH and LQKENI. Trimming shortened V by 2 bases and J by 8 bases, and 9 bases separated the two germline ends. CDR3 loop: CASSPTVGGYTF. Written as DNA, the CDR3 is TGTGCCAGCTCACCAACGGTCGGAGGCTACACCTTC.

V is TRBV5-1 and J is TRBJ1-2; 8 bases are a match to TRBD1. The germline V gene has CDR1 SGHRS and CDR2 YFSETQ. J lost 3 bases, V lost 0 bases, and 4 bases had no gene match. The CDR3 is 15 amino acids. CDR3 protein: CASSLGTGLHYGYTF. Written as DNA, the CDR3 is TGCGCCAGCAGCTTGGGGACAGGGCTTCACTATGGCTACACCTTC.

The CDR3 region is CSDLGNNYGYTF. The CDR3 DNA reads TGCAGCGACCTGGGAAATAACTATGGCTACACCTTC. The V gene is TRBV29-1, the J gene TRBJ1-2; unclear D gene. CDR1 is SQVTM, CDR2 ANQGSEA, per germline. This CDR3 spans 12 amino acids. V was pared by 7 bases and J by 1 base, with 10 bases between.

V usage is TRBV9 and J usage is TRBJ2-1, with no clear D. The V and J ends lost 4 bases and 5 bases respectively, with 16 bases between them. The CDR3 length is 15 residues. Looked up from germline, CDR1 is SGDLS and CDR2 is YYNGEE. CDR3 sequence reads: CASSPGFYTDNEQFF. The CDR3 DNA follows: TGTGCCAGCAGCCCCGGTTTTTACACAGACAATGAGCAGTTCTTC. Full variable domain (remainder filled in from reference TRBV9 and TRBJ2-1): DSGVTQTPKHLITATGQRVTLRCSPRSGDLSVYWYQQSLDQGLQFLIQYYNGEERAKGNILERFSAQQFPDLHSELNLSSLELGDSALYFCASSPGFYTDNEQFFGPGTRLTVL.